A selection of T cell receptor beta chains follows, all from one sample in a study of blood T cell repertoires in COVID-19. The data were produced by immunoSEQ multiplex PCR, yet TCRdb's version contains in-frame clones alone and is incomplete. The repertoire includes 35,000 to 45,000 clones, roughly 80% of them detected once, and 5% to 7% sits in the top ten. Sequencing was performed on peripheral blood. These receptors were collected from a man aged 45 to 65 with active COVID-19. Both conserved end residues are part of each CDR3. D genes are given only for firm matches. Clone size is stated in some rows and not others, as once, few, many or a class when expanded.

abundance,j_gene,v_gene,d_gene,CDR3nt,CDR3aa
-,TRBJ2-1,TRBV19,TRBD1,TGTGCCAGTAGTACCACAGGGGCGAATGAGCAGTTCTTC,CASSTTGANEQFF
few,TRBJ1-6,TRBV2,TRBD1,TGTGCCACCCTAAGGACAGGGTTGGGTTCACCCCTCCACTTT,CATLRTGLGSPLHF
-,TRBJ2-3,TRBV19,-,TGTGCCAGTAGCCTAGCCCCTAGCACAGATACGCAGTATTTT,CASSLAPSTDTQYF
-,TRBJ2-3,TRBV2,-,TGTGCCAGCAGTGACGGTGGCACAGATACGCAGTATTTT,CASSDGGTDTQYF
-,TRBJ2-2,TRBV12-3/TRBV12-4,-,TGTGCCAGCAGTTTCGGCGGCCCCGGGGAGCTGTTTTTT,CASSFGGPGELFF
-,TRBJ2-2,TRBV6-1,TRBD1,TGTGCCAGCAGTGAGCGACAGGGTACCGGGGAGCTGTTTTTT,CASSERQGTGELFF
-,TRBJ2-7,TRBV11-1,TRBD2,TGTGCCAGCAGCTTACGGGGGGTAAGCGAGCAGTACTTC,CASSLRGVSEQYF
-,TRBJ2-7,TRBV2,-,TGTGCCAGCAGTGACCCAGGGCTGACCACCTACGAGCAGTACTTC,CASSDPGLTTYEQYF
few,TRBJ2-7,TRBV7-2,TRBD1,TGTGCCAGCAGCCCGCGGACAGGGGACCCCTACGAGCAGTACTTC,CASSPRTGDPYEQYF
-,TRBJ2-7,TRBV19,-,TGTGCCAGTAGTATAGAGACTAGTAACATCTACGAGCAGTACTTC,CASSIETSNIYEQYF
few,TRBJ1-1,TRBV11-2,TRBD1,TGTGCCAGCAGCTTAGTTCTGGGACAGGGGGCGAAGAACACTGAAGCTTTCTTT,CASSLVLGQGAKNTEAFF
-,TRBJ2-7,TRBV12-3/TRBV12-4,-,TGTGCCAGCAGTTTAAGGGGATACGAGCAGTACTTC,CASSLRGYEQYF
-,TRBJ2-7,TRBV13,TRBD2,TGTGCCAGCAGCCCCGGACTAGCGGGTTATACCTACGAGCAGTACTTC,CASSPGLAGYTYEQYF
-,TRBJ2-3,TRBV18,TRBD1,TGTGCCAGCTCACCGGATGAACCGGCTCGAGACAGGGGTGAAAGCACAGATACGCAGTATTTT,CASSPDEPARDRGESTDTQYF
few,TRBJ1-5,TRBV7-6,TRBD1,TGTGCCAGCAGCTTAGCGCAGGGGGCTTATCAGCCCCAGCATTTT,CASSLAQGAYQPQHF
few,TRBJ1-5,TRBV4-2,TRBD1,TGTGCCAGCAGCCAAGAGGGGACAGGACGAAATAGCAATCAGCCCCAGCATTTT,CASSQEGTGRNSNQPQHF
-,TRBJ2-3,TRBV7-2,TRBD2,TGTGCCAGCAGTTTGGGACTAGCGGAGGATACGCAGTATTTT,CASSLGLAEDTQYF
-,TRBJ1-4,TRBV4-3,-,TGCGCCAGCAGCCAACCGACAGGCCATAATGAAAAACTGTTTTTT,CASSQPTGHNEKLFF
-,TRBJ1-2,TRBV5-8,-,TGTGCCAGCATTCCGACAGAGCAGCGCCTGGGAGGCTACACCTTC,CASIPTEQRLGGYTF
-,TRBJ1-5,TRBV5-1,-,TGCGCCAGCAGCTTGTTCGGGGATGGCAATCAGCCCCAGCATTTT,CASSLFGDGNQPQHF
-,TRBJ2-7,TRBV5-1,TRBD1,TGCGCCAGCAGCTTGGCAGGGGGCTCCTACGAGCAGTACTTC,CASSLAGGSYEQYF
-,TRBJ2-2,TRBV5-1,TRBD2,TGCGCCAGCAGCTTCATAGCGGGAGAGAACACCGGGGAGCTGTTTTTT,CASSFIAGENTGELFF
few,TRBJ1-5,TRBV19,TRBD1,TGTGCCAGTAGTCCTACCACAGGGGCCGCGCGGCCCCAGCATTTT,CASSPTTGAARPQHF
once,TRBJ2-7,TRBV6-2/TRBV6-3,-,TGTGCCAGCAGTTACCACCCCCCTGGACAGAACTCTCGGGAGCAGTACTTC,CASSYHPPGQNSREQYF
-,TRBJ2-1,TRBV12-3/TRBV12-4,-,TGTGCCAGCAGTTTAGCCGGGAATGAGCAGTTCTTC,CASSLAGNEQFF
-,TRBJ2-1,TRBV4-2,TRBD2,TGTGCCAGCAGCCAGAGAACTAGCGGGGGATACAATGAGCAGTTCTTC,CASSQRTSGGYNEQFF
-,TRBJ2-7,TRBV2,TRBD2,TGTGCCAGGTCCTCCAGCGGGAGACCACACGAGCAGTACTTC,CARSSSGRPHEQYF
-,TRBJ1-4,TRBV7-2,-,TGTGCCAGCAGCTTAGTGCGGCAAACTAATGAAAAACTGTTTTTT,CASSLVRQTNEKLFF
-,TRBJ2-2,TRBV3-1/TRBV3-2,TRBD2,TGTGCCAGCAGCCTATGGACTAGCAAAACCGGGGAGCTGTTTTTT,CASSLWTSKTGELFF
few,TRBJ2-3,TRBV19,TRBD1,TGTGCCAGTAGTAACAGGGGGCGAGATACGCAGTATTTT,CASSNRGRDTQYF
-,TRBJ2-2,TRBV27,-,TGTGCCAGCAGCCATCGGACTATCGGGGAGCTGTTTTTT,CASSHRTIGELFF
-,TRBJ1-1,TRBV5-6,-,TGTGCCAGCAGCTGGGGCGGTGAAGCTTTCTTT,CASSWGGEAFF
-,TRBJ2-1,TRBV24-1,-,TGTGCCACCAGTGTAGGAGGCGGGGTGAGCTCCTACAATGAGCAGTTCTTC,CATSVGGGVSSYNEQFF
once,TRBJ1-5,TRBV18,TRBD1,TGTGCCAGCTCACCGGACAGGGGTGGCAATCAGCCCCAGCATTTT,CASSPDRGGNQPQHF
few,TRBJ1-5,TRBV6-1,-,TGTGCCAGCAGTGAAGGAGCATCGTTCCGCTATAGCAATCAGCCCCAGCATTTT,CASSEGASFRYSNQPQHF
few,TRBJ2-2,TRBV7-2,-,TGTGCCAGCAGCTTAGCGGGGGGTCGGGCCGGGGAGCTGTTTTTT,CASSLAGGRAGELFF
-,TRBJ2-1,TRBV4-2,-,TGTGCCAGCAGCCCGACCACAGTCTCCTACAATGAGCAGTTCTTC,CASSPTTVSYNEQFF
-,TRBJ1-1,TRBV15,TRBD1,TGTGCCACCAGCGCGACAGGGGGAACTGAAGCTTTCTTT,CATSATGGTEAFF
-,TRBJ2-1,TRBV10-3,TRBD2,TGTGCCATCGGCAGCGGGAGATACAATGAGCAGTTCTTC,CAIGSGRYNEQFF
-,TRBJ2-1,TRBV7-2,TRBD2,TGTGCCAGCAGCTTAAGGGAGGGGACGATTTACAATGAGCAGTTCTTC,CASSLREGTIYNEQFF
-,TRBJ1-1,TRBV7-9,-,TGTGCCAGCAGCCAATACATGAACACTGAAGCTTTCTTT,CASSQYMNTEAFF
-,TRBJ2-3,TRBV3-1/TRBV3-2,TRBD2,TGTGCCAGCAGCCAAGGAGCGGGGGTAGAAGCAGATACGCAGTATTTT,CASSQGAGVEADTQYF
-,TRBJ2-1,TRBV6-5,TRBD1,TGTGCCAGCAGAACAGGGGCGGGCGAGCAGTTCTTC,CASRTGAGEQFF
-,TRBJ2-7,TRBV30,TRBD1,TGTGCCTGGAGCGACAGGGGGATCTCCTACGAGCAGTACTTC,CAWSDRGISYEQYF